In this sample, the clone carrying this T cell receptor (beta chain) turned up a few times. Its antigen remains unidentified. Clones were sequenced by immunoSEQ multiplex PCR, and TCRdb holds only the in-frame ones, with some missing. The sample lists 150,000 to 200,000 clones, more than 75% occurring once. The data stem from a study of cytomegalovirus exposure and HLA in healthy donors. Notes on the study in general: The listing of some 170 TCR beta chains classed them as cytomegalovirus-associated.

In germline, CDR1 is SGDLS, CDR2 YYNGEE. V dropped 0 bases and J dropped 0 bases, with 10 bases sitting between them. The CDR3 has 15 residues. V and J are TRBV9 and TRBJ2-7; D is perhaps TRBD2 (6 bases). This clonotype was sampled from a man aged 18 to 30 in good health and CMV-seronegative. The specimen was PBMCs. CDR3 coding DNA: TGTGCCAGCAGCGTAGCTAGCGCTAGCTCCTACGAGCAGTACTTC. As protein: CASSVASASSYEQYF.